The T cell receptor (beta chain) described here comes from a study of long-term antiretroviral therapy in people with HIV. General study results and limits: Relative to transplant donor controls, diversity remained lower despite increasing after ART. Blood sampling spanned 2004 to 2017, possibly under older ART regimens. Whereas controls had wider CDR3 length ranges, HIV repertoires had narrower ones.

CDR3 length: 17 amino acids. V lost 3 bases to trimming and J lost 5 bases; unmatched junction nucleotides: 12. Germline lookup yields CDR1 SGHAT and CDR2 FQNNGV. About this clone: Its antigen remains unknown.

A v3.0 immunoSEQ assay was performed at survey level. Profiling relied on immunoSEQ multiplex PCR, and the TCRdb table lists in-frame clones only, not all of them. Of approximately 20,000 clones listed, around 81% were seen once; the top ten hold about 6.9%. This receptor was identified in a man aged 50 to 60 with HIV. Here the sequenced sample was unsorted PBMCs, taken 2.2 years after starting antiretroviral therapy. The V and J genes are TRBV11-2 and TRBJ2-5; 10 bases are a match to TRBD1. CDR3 DNA: TGTGCCAGCAGCTTCTTCCCTTATGGACAGGGGGAGGAGACCCAGTACTTC. Translation: CASSFFPYGQGEETQYF.